This TCR beta chain originates from a study of blood T cell repertoires in COVID-19. The wider study: COVID-19 samples from acute and convalescent phases originated in the United States, Italy and Spain. PBMCs, B-cell-depleted T cells, or T cells were the source of the cDNA or gDNA that made up the material.

Seattle enrolled patients during active infection and tracked them longitudinally. The CDR3 contains 12 residues. V was cut by 2 bases and J by 6 bases, with 7 bases left in between. Germline values: CDR1 GTSNPN, CDR2 SVGIG (reference sequence). There are a few counts of this clone. Per the original data handling: Amplification from reference gene primers served as the basis for estimated nucleated cell counts. The method was immunoSEQ multiplex PCR; TCRdb's version includes in-frame clones alone and lacks a portion of them. D and trimming come from the DNA, and the V and J calls and clone size come from that table. The table includes roughly 200,000 clones, 82% detected once.

The V gene is TRBV30, the J gene TRBJ1-4; TRBD1 might be the D (6 bases). Sequencing used peripheral blood. This receptor was taken from a woman aged 60-70 years with COVID-19, enrolled during active disease. In DNA form, the CDR3 reads TGTGCCTGGAGTAAGGGGGATGAAAAACTGTTTTTT. It specifies CAWSKGDEKLFF.